Here is one TCR beta chain with its context. The target of this receptor is not known. One base away there is no much larger clone; base qualities are not given. Clipping removes 0 bases from V and 5 bases from J, with 5 as the unmatched junction base count. The CDR3 runs 15 amino acids, cysteine and phenylalanine included. Kept here is only the CDR3 DNA, which spans 45 bases and is read in frame from base 1. CDR1 and CDR2 are drawn from the germline V gene: MNHNS, SASEGT. RNA was extracted with the RNeasy kit and about 0.5 to 1 ug was reverse transcribed using random hexamers. The immunoSEQ multiplex PCR assay, which covers 54 Vbeta and 13 Jbeta segments, was used to amplify TCR beta CDR3 regions. To correct PCR amplification bias, a synthetic template baseline was used for both primer optimization and computational correction. For the original study's pipeline: Reads were assigned to V, D and J genes according to IMGT and analyzed in immunoSEQ Analyzer, with only productive sequences retained. To calculate clonality, Shannon entropy was normalized by log2 of the number of productive unique sequences and then subtracted from one. For each patient and control, public and private clones were evaluated within the 100 most prevalent clones. A clone was defined as Susac-specific if it was absent from the healthy and MS cohorts, from roughly 990 published viral clones and from other ImmuneACCESS disease sequences. TCRdb reprocessed the public reads (quality trimming at Q25 with fastp, clone calling with MiXCR) and kept in-frame beta chains. Each record represents a unique CDR3 protein, reported with the most common genes and DNA among its rows. The V and J calls and clone size are TCRdb's, not the authors'. The sample table holds about 300,000 distinct CDR3 sequences, of which 75% to 90% were seen once. Jointly, the top ten make up approximately 0.18% of the sample.

These data originate in a study of CD8 T cells in Susac syndrome (dated by TCRdb to 2018 to 2020). Looking at the study overall: The study used repertoire sequencing to test whether antigen drove CD8+ T cell activation and differentiation in Susac syndrome. The study compared CD8+ T cell repertoire clonality among roughly eleven healthy donors, roughly 14 Susac syndrome patients and 15 multiple sclerosis patients.

Peripheral blood CD8+ and CD4+ T cells from healthy donors, Susac syndrome patients and multiple sclerosis patients were profiled using high-throughput TCR beta sequencing. Multiple sclerosis controls were treatment-naive patients with stable or active relapsing-remitting disease fulfilling revised McDonald criteria. CD8+ TEMRA cells were enriched by FACS, while bulk CD8+ and CD4+ T cells were purified by magnetic negative isolation. Blood was collected in EDTA tubes and processed within 24 hours, with PBMCs isolated through density gradient centrifugation. PBMCs intended for TCR sequencing were cryopreserved in liquid nitrogen and thawed later in a water bath at 37 degrees C. Purity of sorted or isolated CD4+, CD8+ and CD8+ TEMRA cells was at least 90%. On the study overall, not on this receptor specifically: The TCR sequencing and HLA analysis was acknowledged to have included a relatively small number of individuals.

Material for sequencing was CD8+ T cells from PBMCs. The source is a human donor with multiple sclerosis. This chain joins TRBV6-1 to TRBJ1-1; TRBD1 fits 8 bases in the junction. The nucleotide sequence is given as TGTGCCAGCAGTGAAGCGGCCAACAGGGGGACTGAAGCTTTCTTT. Translated, it reads CASSEAANRGTEAFF.